This entry is about one TCR beta chain. This clonotype was found a few times. The specificity of this receptor is unknown. Base qualities are missing; no much larger clone stands one base away. The germline V gene encodes CDR1 MNHEY and CDR2 SVGEGT. From V the trimming removes 6 bases and from J it removes 4 bases, while the gene matches leave 5 bases of the junction unaccounted for. The CDR3 goes from the cysteine to the phenylalanine over 15 residues. Only the CDR3 DNA is retained, 45 bases long and in frame from the first base. The library was produced with RT-PCR. These reads were obtained on an Illumina HiSeq 2500. TCRdb itself trimmed the public reads at Q25 with fastp, ran MiXCR and retained productive beta chains. Rows matching on CDR3 protein sequence are summarized as one entry with the most common DNA and genes. The sample contains more than 600,000 distinct CDR3 sequences, 18% of them found a single time. The top ten clones comprise 9.5% to 13% of the sample.

This record comes from a study of response to subunit inactivated influenza vaccine (dated by TCRdb to 2017 to 2018). The study in broad terms: Deep quantitative profiling of the T cell receptor repertoire was used in the study to follow responses to a trivalent subunit inactivated influenza vaccine. Summary of the overall study and its limitations: The authors proposed that each seasonal influenza vaccination may bring in only a limited number of new T cells.

Sequencing was performed on PBMCs from blood, taken 4 to 6 days after vaccination. The receptor chain draws on TRBV6-2 or TRBV6-3 and TRBJ2-1, with 11 middle bases fitting TRBD2. The TCR originated in a man aged 45 to 65 who received an inactivated influenza vaccine. Donor details come from another sample of the same person, matched by shared clones. The DNA is as follows: TGTGCCAGCAGATATACTAGCGGGAGTTACAATGAGCAGTTCTTC. Its protein is CASRYTSGSYNEQFF.